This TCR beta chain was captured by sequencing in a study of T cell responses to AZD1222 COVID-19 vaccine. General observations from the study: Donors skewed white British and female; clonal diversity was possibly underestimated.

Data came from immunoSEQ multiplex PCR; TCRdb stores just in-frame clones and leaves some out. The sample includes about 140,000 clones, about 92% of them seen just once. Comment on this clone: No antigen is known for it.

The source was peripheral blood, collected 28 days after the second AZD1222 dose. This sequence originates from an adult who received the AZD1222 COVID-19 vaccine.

DNA of the CDR3: TGTGCCACCAGTGATTTTGACGGGTTCACAAGGGATACGCAGTATTTT. Amino acids: CATSDFDGFTRDTQYF. The genes are TRBV24-1 and TRBJ2-3; D is unresolved. The CDR3 has 16 amino acids. Trimming removed 1 base at V and 6 bases at J, with 16 bases between. Germline V gene data show CDR1 as KGHDR and CDR2 as SFDVKD.